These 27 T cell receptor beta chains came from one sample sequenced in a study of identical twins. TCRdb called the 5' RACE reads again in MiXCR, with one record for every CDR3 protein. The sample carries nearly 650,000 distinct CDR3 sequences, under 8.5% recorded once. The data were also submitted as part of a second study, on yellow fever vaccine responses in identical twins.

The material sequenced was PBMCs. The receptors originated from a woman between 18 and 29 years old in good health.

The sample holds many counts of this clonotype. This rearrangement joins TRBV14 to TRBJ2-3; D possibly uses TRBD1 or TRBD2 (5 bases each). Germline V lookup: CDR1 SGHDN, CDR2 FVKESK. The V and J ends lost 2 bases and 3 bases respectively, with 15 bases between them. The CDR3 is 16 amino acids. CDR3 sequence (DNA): TGTGCCAGCAGCCAACCCTCAGGGAGAGGTACAGATACGCAGTATTTT. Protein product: CASSQPSGRGTDTQYF.

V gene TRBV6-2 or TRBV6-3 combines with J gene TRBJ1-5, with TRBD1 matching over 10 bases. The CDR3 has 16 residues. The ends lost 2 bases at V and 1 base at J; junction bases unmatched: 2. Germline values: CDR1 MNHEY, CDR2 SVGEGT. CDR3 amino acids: CASSYAGQGSNQPQHF. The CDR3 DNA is TGTGCCAGCAGTTACGCGGGACAGGGGAGCAATCAGCCCCAGCATTTT.

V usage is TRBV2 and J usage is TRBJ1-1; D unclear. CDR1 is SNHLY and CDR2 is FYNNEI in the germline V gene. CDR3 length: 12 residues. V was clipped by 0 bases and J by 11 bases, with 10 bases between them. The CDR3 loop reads CASSEAKVWAFF. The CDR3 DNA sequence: TGTGCCAGCAGTGAAGCGAAGGTCTGGGCTTTCTTT.

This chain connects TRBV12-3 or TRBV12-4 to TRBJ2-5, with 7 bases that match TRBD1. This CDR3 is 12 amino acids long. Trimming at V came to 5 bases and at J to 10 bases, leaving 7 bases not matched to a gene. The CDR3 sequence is CASSINRDSQYF. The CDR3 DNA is TGTGCCAGCAGTATAAACCGGGACAGCCAGTACTTC.

The CDR3 DNA is TGTGCCAGCAGTTTCTCCCCAAGCGGAAACACCATATATTTT. It yields the protein CASSFSPSGNTIYF. V gene TRBV12-3 or TRBV12-4 combines with J gene TRBJ1-3, with D uncertain. The CDR3 has 14 amino acids. Trimming pared 3 bases from V and 4 bases from J, leaving 10 bases between.

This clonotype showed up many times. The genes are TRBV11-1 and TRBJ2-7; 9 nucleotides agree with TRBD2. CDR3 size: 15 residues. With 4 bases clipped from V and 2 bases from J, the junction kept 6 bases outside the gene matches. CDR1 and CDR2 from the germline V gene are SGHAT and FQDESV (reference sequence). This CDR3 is CASSSSLAGAYEQYF. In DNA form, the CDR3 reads TGTGCCAGCAGCTCGTCACTAGCGGGTGCCTACGAGCAGTACTTC.

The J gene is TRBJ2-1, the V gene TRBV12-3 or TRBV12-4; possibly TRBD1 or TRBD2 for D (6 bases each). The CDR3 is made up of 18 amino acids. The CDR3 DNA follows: TGTACCTTCAGTCGGGGGCTTGAGGCGGCCAGCTCCTACAATGAGCAGTTCTTC. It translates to CTFSRGLEAASSYNEQFF.

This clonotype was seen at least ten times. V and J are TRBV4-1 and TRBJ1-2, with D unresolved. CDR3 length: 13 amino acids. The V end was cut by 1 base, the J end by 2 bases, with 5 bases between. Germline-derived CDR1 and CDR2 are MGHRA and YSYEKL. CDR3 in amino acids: CASSQAGNYGYTF. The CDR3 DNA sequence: TGCGCCAGCAGCCAAGCGGGGAACTATGGCTACACCTTC.

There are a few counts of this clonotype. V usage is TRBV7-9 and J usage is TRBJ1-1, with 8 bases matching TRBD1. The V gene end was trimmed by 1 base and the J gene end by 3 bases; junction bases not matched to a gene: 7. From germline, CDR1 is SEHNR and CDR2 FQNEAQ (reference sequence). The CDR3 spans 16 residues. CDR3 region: CASSLGDRSGYTEAFF. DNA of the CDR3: TGTGCCAGCAGCTTAGGGGACAGGTCGGGCTACACTGAAGCTTTCTTT.

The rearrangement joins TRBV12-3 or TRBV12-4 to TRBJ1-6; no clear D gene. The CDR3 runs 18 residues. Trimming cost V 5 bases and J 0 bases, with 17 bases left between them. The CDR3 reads CASSESGPARSYNSPLHF. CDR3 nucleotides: TGTGCCAGCAGTGAAAGTGGGCCGGCTCGCTCCTATAATTCACCCCTCCACTTT.

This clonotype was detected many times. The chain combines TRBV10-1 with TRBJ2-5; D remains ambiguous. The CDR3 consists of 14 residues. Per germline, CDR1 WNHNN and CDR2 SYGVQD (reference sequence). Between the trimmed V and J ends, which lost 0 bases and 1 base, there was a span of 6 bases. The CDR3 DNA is TGCGCCAGCAGTGAGTCGGGGATCCAAGAGACCCAGTACTTC. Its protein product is CASSESGIQETQYF.

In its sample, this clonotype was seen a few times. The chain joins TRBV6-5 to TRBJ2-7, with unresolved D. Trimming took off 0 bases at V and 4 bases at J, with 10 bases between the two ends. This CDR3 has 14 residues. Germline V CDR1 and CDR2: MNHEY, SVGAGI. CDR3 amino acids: CASSYSSSGYEQYV. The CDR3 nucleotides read TGTGCCAGCAGTTACTCGAGCTCAGGTTACGAGCAGTACGTC.

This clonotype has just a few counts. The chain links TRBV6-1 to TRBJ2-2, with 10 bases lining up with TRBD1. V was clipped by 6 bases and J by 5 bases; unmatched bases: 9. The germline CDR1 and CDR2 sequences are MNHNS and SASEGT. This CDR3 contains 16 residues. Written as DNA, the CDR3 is TGTGCCAGCAGCCCCACCGACAGGGGGCGAACCGGGGAGCTGTTTTTT. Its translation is CASSPTDRGRTGELFF.

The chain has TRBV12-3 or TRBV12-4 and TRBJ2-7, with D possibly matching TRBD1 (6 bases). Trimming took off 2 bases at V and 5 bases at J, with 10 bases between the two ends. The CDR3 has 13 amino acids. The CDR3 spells CASSLRGWDEQYF. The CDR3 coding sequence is TGTGCCAGCAGTTTAAGGGGGTGGGACGAGCAGTACTTC.

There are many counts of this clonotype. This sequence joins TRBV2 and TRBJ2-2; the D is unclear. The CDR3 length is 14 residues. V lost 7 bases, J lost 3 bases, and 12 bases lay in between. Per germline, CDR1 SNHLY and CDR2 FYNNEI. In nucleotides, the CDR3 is TGTGCCAGCACTGAGATACAGTACACCGGGGAGCTGTTTTTT. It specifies CASTEIQYTGELFF.

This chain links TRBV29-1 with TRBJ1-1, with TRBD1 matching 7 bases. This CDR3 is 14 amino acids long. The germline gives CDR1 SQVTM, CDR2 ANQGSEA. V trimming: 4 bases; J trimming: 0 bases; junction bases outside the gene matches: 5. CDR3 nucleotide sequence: TGCAGCGTTGGAACGGGACAGCTGAACACTGAAGCTTTCTTT. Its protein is CSVGTGQLNTEAFF.

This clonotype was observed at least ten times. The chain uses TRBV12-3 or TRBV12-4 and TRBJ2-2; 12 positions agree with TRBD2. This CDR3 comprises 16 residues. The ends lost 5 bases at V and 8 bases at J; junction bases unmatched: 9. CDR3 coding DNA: TGTGCCAGCAGTCCCTGGACTAGCGGGAACAGGGGGGAGCTGTTTTTT. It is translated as CASSPWTSGNRGELFF.

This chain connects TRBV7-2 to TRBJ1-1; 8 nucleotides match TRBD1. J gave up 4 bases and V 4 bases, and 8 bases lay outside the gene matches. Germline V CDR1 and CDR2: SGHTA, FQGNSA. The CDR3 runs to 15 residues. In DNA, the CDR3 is TGTGCCAGCAGCTCGGAGGGACAGGCGAGCACTGAAGCTTTCTTT. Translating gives CASSSEGQASTEAFF. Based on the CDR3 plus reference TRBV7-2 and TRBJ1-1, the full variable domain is GAGVSQSPSNKVTEKGKDVELRCDPISGHTALYWYRQSLGQGLEFLIYFQGNSAPDKSGLPSDRFSAERTGGSVSTLTIQRTQQEDSAVYLCASSSEGQASTEAFFGQGTRLTVV.

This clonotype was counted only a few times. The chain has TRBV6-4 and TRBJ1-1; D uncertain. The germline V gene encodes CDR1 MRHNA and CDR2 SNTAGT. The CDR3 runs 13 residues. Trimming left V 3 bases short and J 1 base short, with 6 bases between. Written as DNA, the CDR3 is TGTGCCAGCAGTGAGGACCCGAACACTGAAGCTTTCTTT. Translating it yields CASSEDPNTEAFF.

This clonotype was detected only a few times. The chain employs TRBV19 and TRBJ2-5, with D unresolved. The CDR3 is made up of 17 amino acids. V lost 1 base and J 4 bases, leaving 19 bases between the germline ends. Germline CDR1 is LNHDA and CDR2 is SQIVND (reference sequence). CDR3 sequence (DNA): TGTGCCAGTAGTATAGTGTCTCCCCGGAGTCAGAGAGAGACCCAGTACTTC. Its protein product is CASSIVSPRSQRETQYF. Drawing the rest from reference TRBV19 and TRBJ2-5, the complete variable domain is DGGITQSPKYLFRKEGQNVTLSCEQNLNHDAMYWYRQDPGQGLRLIYYSQIVNDFQKGDIAEGYSVSREKKESFPLTVTSAQKNPTAFYLCASSIVSPRSQRETQYFGPGTRLLVL.

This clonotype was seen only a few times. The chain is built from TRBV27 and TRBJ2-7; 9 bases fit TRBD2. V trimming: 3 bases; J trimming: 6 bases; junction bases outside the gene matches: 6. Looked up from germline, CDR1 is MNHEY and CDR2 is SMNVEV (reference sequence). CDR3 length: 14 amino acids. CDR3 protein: CASSFRGRAGEQYF. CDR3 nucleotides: TGTGCCAGCAGTTTCCGCGGGAGGGCCGGCGAGCAGTACTTC.

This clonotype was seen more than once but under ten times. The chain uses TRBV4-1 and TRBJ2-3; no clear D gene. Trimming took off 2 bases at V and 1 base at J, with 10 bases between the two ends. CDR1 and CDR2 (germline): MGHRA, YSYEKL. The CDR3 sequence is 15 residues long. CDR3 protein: CASSQPLHGTDTQYF. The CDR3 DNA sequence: TGCGCCAGCAGCCAACCCCTCCACGGCACAGATACGCAGTATTTT.

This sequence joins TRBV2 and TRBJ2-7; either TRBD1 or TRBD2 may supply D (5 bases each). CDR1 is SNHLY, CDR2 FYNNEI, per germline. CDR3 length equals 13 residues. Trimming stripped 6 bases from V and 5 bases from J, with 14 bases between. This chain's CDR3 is CASRGWGSHEQYF. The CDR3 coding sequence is TGTGCCAGCAGAGGTTGGGGGTCCCACGAGCAGTACTTC.

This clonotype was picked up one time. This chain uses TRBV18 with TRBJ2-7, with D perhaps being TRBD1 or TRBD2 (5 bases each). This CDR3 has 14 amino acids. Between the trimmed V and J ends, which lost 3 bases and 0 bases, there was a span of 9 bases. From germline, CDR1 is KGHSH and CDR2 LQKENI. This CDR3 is CASSPGTSSYEQYV. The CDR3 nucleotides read TGTGCCAGCTCACCTGGGACGAGCTCCTACGAGCAGTACGTC.

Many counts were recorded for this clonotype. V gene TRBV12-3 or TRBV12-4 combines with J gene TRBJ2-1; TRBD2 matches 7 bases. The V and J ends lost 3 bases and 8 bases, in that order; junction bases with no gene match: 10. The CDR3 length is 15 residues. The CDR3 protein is CASSFDPGGSYEQFF. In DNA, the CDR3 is TGTGCCAGCAGTTTTGATCCGGGGGGTAGCTATGAGCAGTTCTTC.

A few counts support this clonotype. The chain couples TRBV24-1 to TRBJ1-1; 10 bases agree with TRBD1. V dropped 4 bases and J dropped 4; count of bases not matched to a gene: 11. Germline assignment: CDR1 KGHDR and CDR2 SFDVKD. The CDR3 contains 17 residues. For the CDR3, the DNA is TGTGCCACCAGTGACTCCAGACAGGGGGCAATGGCCACTGAAGCTTTCTTT. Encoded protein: CATSDSRQGAMATEAFF.

The CDR3 here is CATSDLLYEQFF. The CDR3 nucleotides read TGTGCCACCAGTGATTTGTTGTATGAGCAGTTCTTC. The chain couples TRBV24-1 to TRBJ2-1; D gene unclear. CDR3 length equals 12 residues. Germline V gene sequence: CDR1 KGHDR, CDR2 SFDVKD. The V end lost 0 bases, the J end lost 8 bases, and 4 bases lay between the germline ends.